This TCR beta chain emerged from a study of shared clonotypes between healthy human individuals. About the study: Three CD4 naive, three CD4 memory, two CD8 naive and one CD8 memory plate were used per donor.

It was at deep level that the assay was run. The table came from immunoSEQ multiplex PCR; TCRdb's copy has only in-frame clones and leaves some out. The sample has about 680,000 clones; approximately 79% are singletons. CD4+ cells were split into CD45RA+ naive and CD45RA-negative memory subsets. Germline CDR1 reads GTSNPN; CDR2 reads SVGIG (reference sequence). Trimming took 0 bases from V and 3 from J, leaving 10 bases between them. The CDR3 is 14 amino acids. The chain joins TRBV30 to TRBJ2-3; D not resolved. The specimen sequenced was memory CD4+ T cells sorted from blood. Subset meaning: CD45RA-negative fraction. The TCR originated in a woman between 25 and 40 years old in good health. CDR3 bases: TGTGCCTGGAGTGTAGGCTTAGGGACAGATACGCAGTATTTT. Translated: CAWSVGLGTDTQYF. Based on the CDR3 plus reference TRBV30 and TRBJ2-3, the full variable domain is SQTIHQWPATLVQPVGSPLSLECTVEGTSNPNLYWYRQAAGRGLQLLFYSVGIGQISSEVPQNLSASRPQDRQFILSSKKLLLSDSGFYLCAWSVGLGTDTQYFGPGTRLTVL.